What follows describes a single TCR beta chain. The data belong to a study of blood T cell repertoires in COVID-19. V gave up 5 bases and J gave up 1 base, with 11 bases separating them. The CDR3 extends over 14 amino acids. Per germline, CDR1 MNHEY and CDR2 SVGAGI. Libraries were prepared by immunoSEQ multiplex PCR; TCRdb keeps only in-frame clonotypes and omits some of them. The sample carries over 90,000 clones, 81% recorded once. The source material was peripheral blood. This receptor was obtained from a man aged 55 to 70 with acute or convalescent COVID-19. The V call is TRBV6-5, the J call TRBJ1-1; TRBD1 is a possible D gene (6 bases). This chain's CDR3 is CASSRPGQNTEAFF. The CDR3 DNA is TGTGCCAGCAGTCGCCCGGGACAGAACACTGAAGCTTTCTTT.